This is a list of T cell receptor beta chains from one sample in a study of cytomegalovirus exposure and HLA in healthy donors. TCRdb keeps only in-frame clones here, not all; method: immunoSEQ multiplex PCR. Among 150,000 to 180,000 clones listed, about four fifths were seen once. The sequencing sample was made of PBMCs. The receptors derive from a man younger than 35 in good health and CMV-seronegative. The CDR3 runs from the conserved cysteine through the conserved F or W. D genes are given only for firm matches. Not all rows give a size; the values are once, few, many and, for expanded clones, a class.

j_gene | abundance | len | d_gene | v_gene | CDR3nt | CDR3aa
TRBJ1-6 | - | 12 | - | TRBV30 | TGTGCCTGGACCTCCGGGGTCTTATCCCTCCACTTT | CAWTSGVLSLHF
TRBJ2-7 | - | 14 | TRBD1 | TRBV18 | TGTGCCAGCTCACCAACAGGGGTCCCCTACGAGCAGTACTTC | CASSPTGVPYEQYF
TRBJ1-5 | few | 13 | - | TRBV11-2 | TGTGCCAGCAGCTCACAGGGCAATCAGCCCCAGCATTTT | CASSSQGNQPQHF
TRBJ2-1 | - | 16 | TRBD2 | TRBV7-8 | TGTGCCAGCAGCTTAGGACTAGCGGGGGGAATCAATGAGCAGTTCTTC | CASSLGLAGGINEQFF
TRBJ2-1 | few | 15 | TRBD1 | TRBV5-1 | TGCGCCAGCAGCTTAGCCGGGACAGTAAACAATGAGCAGTTCTTC | CASSLAGTVNNEQFF
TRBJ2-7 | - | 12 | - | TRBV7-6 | TGTGCCAGCAGCTTAGCGTCGGACGAGCAGTACTTC | CASSLASDEQYF
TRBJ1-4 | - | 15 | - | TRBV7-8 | TGTGCCAGCAGCTTAATGCAGTCAACTAATGAAAAACTGTTTTTT | CASSLMQSTNEKLFF
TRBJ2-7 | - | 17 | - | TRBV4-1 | TGCGCCAGCAGCTTTAGGGCCACCGGGACAACGTCCTACGAGCAGTACTTC | CASSFRATGTTSYEQYF
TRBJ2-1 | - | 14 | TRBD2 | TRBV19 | TGTGCCAGTAGCCCAATGGGGCTAGCGGATGAGCAGTTCTTC | CASSPMGLADEQFF
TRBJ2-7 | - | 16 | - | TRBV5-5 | TGTGCCAGCAGCTTGGCAGGCAGGGGGGTCCTCTACGAGCAGTACTTC | CASSLAGRGVLYEQYF
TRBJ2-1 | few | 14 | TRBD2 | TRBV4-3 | TGCGCCAGCAGCCCCGGGGGGAACGGGAATGAGCAGTTCTTC | CASSPGGNGNEQFF
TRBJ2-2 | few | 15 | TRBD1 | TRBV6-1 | TGTGCCAGCAGTGAGGGACAGGGGGCCTCCGGGGAGCTGTTTTTT | CASSEGQGASGELFF
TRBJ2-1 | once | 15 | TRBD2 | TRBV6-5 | TGTGCCAGCGGCCCACGGGGCGGGGGAGACAATGAGCAGTTCTTC | CASGPRGGGDNEQFF
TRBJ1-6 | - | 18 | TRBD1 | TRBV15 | TGTGCCACCAGCAGAGACCGGGGGACAGGGGGTTATAATTCACCCCTCCACTTT | CATSRDRGTGGYNSPLHF
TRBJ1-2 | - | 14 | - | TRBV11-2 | TGTGCCAGCATCGAAGACCAGGGTAACTATGGCTACACCTTC | CASIEDQGNYGYTF
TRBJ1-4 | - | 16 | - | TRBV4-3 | TGCGCCAGCAGCCAAGATGGGCAGGGGACTAATGAAAAACTGTTTTTT | CASSQDGQGTNEKLFF
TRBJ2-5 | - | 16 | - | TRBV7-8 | TGTGCCAGCAGCTTAGCTGGGGGCGTCGGGGCAATGCTACAGTACTTC | CASSLAGGVGAMLQYF
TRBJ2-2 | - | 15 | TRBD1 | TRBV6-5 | TGTGCCAGCAGGAGGCAGGGGGCTGCCACCGGGGAGCTGTTTTTT | CASRRQGAATGELFF
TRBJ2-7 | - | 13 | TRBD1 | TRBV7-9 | TGTGCCAGCAGCTCGGGACAGACCTACGAGCAGTACTTC | CASSSGQTYEQYF
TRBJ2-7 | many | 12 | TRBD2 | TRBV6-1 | TGTGCCAGCACCGGGGGGGCCTACGAGCAGTACTTC | CASTGGAYEQYF
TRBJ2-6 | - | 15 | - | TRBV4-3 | TGCGCCAGCACCCCCGCGGTCTCTGGGGCCAACGTCCTGACTTTC | CASTPAVSGANVLTF
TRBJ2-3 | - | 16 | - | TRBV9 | TGTGCCAGCAGCGTAGACGGAGAGATCCGCGGAGATACGCAGTATTTT | CASSVDGEIRGDTQYF
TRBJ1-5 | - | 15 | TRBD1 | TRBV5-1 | TGCGCCAGCAGCTCCGGGACAGGGGAGGATCAGCCCCAGCATTTT | CASSSGTGEDQPQHF
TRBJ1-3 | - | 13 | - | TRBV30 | TGTGCCGGGCGGGGGCTCTCAGGAAACACCATATATTTT | CAGRGLSGNTIYF
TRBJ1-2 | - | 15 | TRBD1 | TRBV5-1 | TGCGCCAGCAGGCCGGGACAGCCCTCTAACTATGGCTACACCTTC | CASRPGQPSNYGYTF
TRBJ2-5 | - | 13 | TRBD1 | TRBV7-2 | TGTGCCAGCAGCACCCGACAGGGCACGACCCAGTACTTC | CASSTRQGTTQYF
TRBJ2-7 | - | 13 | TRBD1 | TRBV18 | TGTGCCAGCTCAGGGACAGCGAACTACGAGCAGTACTTC | CASSGTANYEQYF
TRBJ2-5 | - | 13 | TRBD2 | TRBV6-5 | TGTGCCAGCAGCCGCGGGGGGGCCGCGACCCAGTACTTC | CASSRGGAATQYF
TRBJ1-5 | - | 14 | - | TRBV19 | TGTGCCAGTAGTCCCAATCTGGGCATTCAGCCCCAGCATTTT | CASSPNLGIQPQHF
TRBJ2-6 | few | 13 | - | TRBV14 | TGTGCCAGCAGCCTTCCAGGGGCCAACGTCCTGACTTTC | CASSLPGANVLTF
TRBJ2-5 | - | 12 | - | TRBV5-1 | TGCGCCAGCAGGCCAGGGCAAGAGACCCAGTACTTC | CASRPGQETQYF
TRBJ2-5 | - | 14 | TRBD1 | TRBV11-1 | TGTGCCAGCAGCGACAGGGGGCTTGGAGAGACCCAGTACTTC | CASSDRGLGETQYF
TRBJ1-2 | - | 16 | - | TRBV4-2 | TGTGCCAGCAGCCCCGAATATTCTTCGGCGGTCTATGGCTACACCTTC | CASSPEYSSAVYGYTF
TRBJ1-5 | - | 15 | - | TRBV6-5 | TGTGCCAGCAGTAGGGGGACGGGACCTAATCAGCCCCAGCATTTT | CASSRGTGPNQPQHF
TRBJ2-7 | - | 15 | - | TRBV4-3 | TGCGCCAGCAGCCAAGATCGGTACGAGAGCTACGAGCAGTACTTC | CASSQDRYESYEQYF
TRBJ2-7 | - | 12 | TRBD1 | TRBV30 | TGTGCCTGGAGTTTAGACAGGGACGAGCAGTACTTC | CAWSLDRDEQYF
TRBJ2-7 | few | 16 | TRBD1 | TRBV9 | TGTGCCAGCAGCGCAGGGACAGGGAAGGGCTCCTACGAGCAGTACTTC | CASSAGTGKGSYEQYF
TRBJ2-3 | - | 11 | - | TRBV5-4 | TGTGCCAGCACCTTCAGGGATACGCAGTATTTT | CASTFRDTQYF
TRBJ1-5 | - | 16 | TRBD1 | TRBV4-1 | TGCGCCAGCAGCCGAGGACCGGGACAGCGTAATCAGCCCCAGCATTTT | CASSRGPGQRNQPQHF
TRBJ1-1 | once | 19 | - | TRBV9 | TGTGCCAGCAGCGTAGAAGGTCGGGCAGGGAGGGGGAGAGGTACTGAAGCTTTCTTT | CASSVEGRAGRGRGTEAFF
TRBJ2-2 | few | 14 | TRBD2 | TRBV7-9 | TGTGCCAGCAGCCCCGCGGGGGTATCCGGGGAGCTGTTTTTT | CASSPAGVSGELFF
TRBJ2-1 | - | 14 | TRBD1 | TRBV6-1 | TGTGCCAGCAGTGGACAGGGTTTTAGCAATGAGCAGTTCTTC | CASSGQGFSNEQFF
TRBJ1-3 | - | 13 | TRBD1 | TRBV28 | TGTGCCAGCCAAGACAGGGCTCGAAACACCATATATTTT | CASQDRARNTIYF
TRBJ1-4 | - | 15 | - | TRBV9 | TGTGCCAGCAGCGTAGGGGGCCAGTCTAATGAAAAACTGTTTTTT | CASSVGGQSNEKLFF
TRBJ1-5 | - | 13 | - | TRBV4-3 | TGCGCCAGCAGCCAAGATCGCGGGCAGCCCCAGCATTTT | CASSQDRGQPQHF
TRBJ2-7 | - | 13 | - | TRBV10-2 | TGCGCCAGCAGTGACCCCACAGATTACGGGCAGTACTTC | CASSDPTDYGQYF
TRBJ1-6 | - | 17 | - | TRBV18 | TGTGCCAGCTCGCCACCGTCGCAGAACAGGGACAATTCACCCCTCCACTTT | CASSPPSQNRDNSPLHF